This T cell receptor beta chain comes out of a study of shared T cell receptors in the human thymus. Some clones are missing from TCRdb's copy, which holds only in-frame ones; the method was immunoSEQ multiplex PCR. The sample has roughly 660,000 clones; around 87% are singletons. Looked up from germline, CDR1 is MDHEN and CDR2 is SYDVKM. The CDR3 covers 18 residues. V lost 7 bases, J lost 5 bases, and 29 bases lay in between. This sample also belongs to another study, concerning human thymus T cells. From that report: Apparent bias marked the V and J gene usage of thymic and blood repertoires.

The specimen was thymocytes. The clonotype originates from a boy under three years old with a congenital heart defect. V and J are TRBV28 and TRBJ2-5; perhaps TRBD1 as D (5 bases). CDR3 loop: CASTSCLGAGNDGETQYF. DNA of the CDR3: TGTGCCAGCACCTCGTGTCTTGGGGCAGGGAATGATGGGGAGACCCAGTACTTC.